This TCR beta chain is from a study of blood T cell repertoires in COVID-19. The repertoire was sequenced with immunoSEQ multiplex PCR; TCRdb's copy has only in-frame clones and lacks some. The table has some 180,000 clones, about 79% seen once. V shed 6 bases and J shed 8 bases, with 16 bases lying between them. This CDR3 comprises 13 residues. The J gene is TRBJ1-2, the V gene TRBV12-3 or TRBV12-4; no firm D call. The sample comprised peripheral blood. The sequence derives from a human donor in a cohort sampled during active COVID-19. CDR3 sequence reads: CASSRRSGRGYTF. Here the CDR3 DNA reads TGTGCCAGCAGCCGACGATCGGGGAGGGGCTACACCTTC.